This T cell receptor (beta chain) was recorded in a study of STAT5B mutations in CD4+ large granular lymphocyte leukemia. General study findings and limits: Patient CD4-sorted repertoires stayed more clonal than healthy ones after leukemic-clone removal. Without HLA matching, higher CD4+ than CD8+ T-LGLL clonality could reflect small sample size. Top patient clones used TRBV06 genes more often: 8/27 versus 2/35 in controls.

As regards this clone: Its specificity is unknown.

CDR1 is SNHLY and CDR2 is FYNNEI in the germline V gene. The V gene lost 6 bases and the J gene lost 10 bases, with 16 bases spanning the gap. The CDR3 is 13 residues long. Study processing details: Productive clonotypes were detectable down to 2.59 x 10-5 frequency. The assay was immunoSEQ multiplex PCR, and TCRdb's table has in-frame clones only and misses some. V, J and clone size were drawn from that table, and D and trimming were deduced from the DNA. The table includes some 40,000 clones, 80% to 90% detected once. Source material: CD4+ T cells from blood buffy coats. The origin of this receptor is a human donor in good health. This chain uses TRBV2 with TRBJ2-1; D may be TRBD1 (5 bases). The CDR3 is CASRGQGGGEQFF. In DNA, the CDR3 is TGTGCCAGCAGGGGGCAGGGTGGTGGGGAGCAGTTCTTC.